Shown below are 3 T cell receptor beta chains from a single sample sequenced in a study of T cell changes during pregnancy in multiple sclerosis. Produced via immunoSEQ multiplex PCR; TCRdb's table is partial and in-frame only. The sample holds 75,000 to 100,000 clones, about nine tenths seen once. The material sequenced was peripheral blood, taken after pregnancy. These receptors originate from a female donor in good health, enrolled as a control in a pregnancy study.

The J gene is TRBJ1-2, the V gene TRBV6-5; 9 nucleotides agree with TRBD1. Germline-derived CDR1 and CDR2 are MNHEY and SVGAGI. Unmatched junction bases numbered 11, after V lost 2 bases and J lost 10 bases. This CDR3 has 15 amino acids. CDR3 bases: TGTGCCAGCAGTTACCCAGGGACAGGGCAAGGGGTCTACACCTTC. It is translated as CASSYPGTGQGVYTF.

The chain is built from TRBV19 and TRBJ1-2; 9 bases align to TRBD1. The V gene's germline CDR1 is LNHDA and CDR2 SQIVND (reference sequence). The V and J ends lost 5 bases and 5 bases, in that order; junction bases with no gene match: 6. This CDR3 region has 14 residues. In nucleotides, the CDR3 is TGTGCCAGTAGTCAGACGGGACAGGGATATGGCTACACCTTC. Protein: CASSQTGQGYGYTF.

This chain connects TRBV5-1 to TRBJ2-1, with 7 bases lining up with TRBD2. CDR3 length: 16 residues. CDR1 and CDR2 from the germline V gene are SGHRS and YFSETQ. V shed 0 bases, J shed 3 bases, and the junction held 6 bases outside the gene matches. CDR3 in DNA: TGCGCCAGCAGCTTGGAACTAGCGCGCATCTACAATGAGCAGTTCTTC. Its protein product is CASSLELARIYNEQFF.